Below are 32 T cell receptor beta chains sequenced from a single sample in a study of T cell responses to AZD1222 COVID-19 vaccine. Method: immunoSEQ multiplex PCR; TCRdb's copy keeps in-frame clones and lacks some. This table has 150,000 to 200,000 clones, over 80% appearing once. Specimen: peripheral blood, collected 28 days after the second dose of the MenACWY control vaccine. The receptors derive from an adult who received the MenACWY meningococcal vaccine as a control.

This chain links TRBV18 with TRBJ1-2; 9 bases map to TRBD1. The CDR3 consists of 16 residues. Per germline, CDR1 KGHSH and CDR2 LQKENI. V lost 3 bases to trimming and J lost 4 bases; unmatched junction nucleotides: 9. The CDR3 nucleotides read TGTGCCAGCTCACCGACCCGGGACAGGGTCCCCTATGGCTACACCTTC. It yields the protein CASSPTRDRVPYGYTF.

There are many counts of this clone. The genes are TRBV27 and TRBJ1-6; a possible D gene is TRBD1 (6 bases). V was clipped by 7 bases and J by 10 bases, with 11 bases between them. Looked up from germline, CDR1 is MNHEY and CDR2 is SMNVEV (reference sequence). The CDR3 has 12 residues. This chain's CDR3 is CASTTGISPLHF. The CDR3 nucleotides are TGTGCCAGCACCACAGGGATCTCACCCCTCCACTTT.

This clone was seen once. The V and J genes are TRBV10-1 and TRBJ2-7; D is undetermined. The CDR3 runs to 14 residues. The germline V gene has CDR1 WNHNN and CDR2 SYGVQD (reference sequence). Trimming removed 3 bases from V and 2 bases from J, with 11 bases in between. In DNA form, the CDR3 reads TGCGCCAGCAGTGACCGGACGGCTACCTACGAGCAGTACTTC. Its translation is CASSDRTATYEQYF.

The sample holds one count of this clone. The chain recombines TRBV28 with TRBJ2-1; D possibly corresponds to TRBD2 (6 bases). CDR1 is MDHEN and CDR2 is SYDVKM in the germline V gene. This CDR3 is 15 amino acids long. V was trimmed by 2 bases and J by 9 bases, leaving 17 bases between them. The CDR3 sequence: CASSLGLRGWGEQFF. CDR3 sequence (DNA): TGTGCCAGCAGTTTAGGACTGCGGGGCTGGGGTGAGCAGTTCTTC.

The chain uses TRBV15 and TRBJ1-1; no firm D call. Germline lookup yields CDR1 LNHNV and CDR2 YYDKDF (reference sequence). V was clipped by 2 bases and J by 3 bases, with 10 bases between them. This CDR3 region has 14 residues. The CDR3 spells CATSRLAGYTEAFF. DNA of the CDR3: TGTGCCACCAGCAGATTAGCAGGATACACTGAAGCTTTCTTT.

The chain joins TRBV28 to TRBJ2-7; 8 nucleotides agree with TRBD1. The V gene end was trimmed by 7 bases and the J gene end by 2 bases; junction bases not matched to a gene: 10. Germline V gives CDR1 MDHEN, CDR2 SYDVKM. The CDR3 covers 15 residues. CDR3 in DNA: TGTGCCAGCACTCTTGCCGGGACAGGAGCCTACGAGCAGTACTTC. Translating gives CASTLAGTGAYEQYF.

The rearrangement joins TRBV19 to TRBJ2-7; 9 nucleotides align to TRBD1. J gave up 5 bases and V 6 bases, and 11 bases lay outside the gene matches. The CDR3 contains 15 residues. CDR1 and CDR2 from the germline V gene are LNHDA and SQIVND (reference sequence). The CDR3 protein is CASSPYTGGNDEQYF. Written as DNA, the CDR3 is TGTGCCAGTAGCCCTTATACAGGGGGCAACGACGAGCAGTACTTC. Using reference TRBV19 and TRBJ2-7 for the parts outside the CDR3, the full variable domain is DGGITQSPKYLFRKEGQNVTLSCEQNLNHDAMYWYRQDPGQGLRLIYYSQIVNDFQKGDIAEGYSVSREKKESFPLTVTSAQKNPTAFYLCASSPYTGGNDEQYFGPGTRLTVT.

The gene calls are TRBV20-1 and TRBJ2-1; D tentatively reads TRBD1 or TRBD2 (5 bases each). V was cut by 3 bases and J by 0 bases, with 15 bases left in between. Germline V lookup: CDR1 DFQATT, CDR2 SNEGSKA (reference sequence). CDR3 size: 16 residues. The CDR3, as DNA: TGCAGTGCTAGTTATCGGGGCGGAAGCTCCTACAATGAGCAGTTCTTC. It specifies CSASYRGGSSYNEQFF.

This clone was picked up one time. This chain joins TRBV4-1 and TRBJ2-3; D gene uncertain. The germline V gene encodes CDR1 MGHRA and CDR2 YSYEKL. This CDR3 spans 14 amino acids. V was clipped by 1 base and J by 1 base, with 6 bases between them. The CDR3: CASSQAQRTDTQYF. The CDR3 DNA follows: TGCGCCAGCAGCCAAGCCCAACGCACAGATACGCAGTATTTT.

The chain is built from TRBV19 and TRBJ2-2; no firm D call. CDR3 size: 15 residues. Deletions cut 1 base from V and 5 bases from J, with 11 bases between. Germline V gene data show CDR1 as LNHDA and CDR2 as SQIVND (reference sequence). The chain's CDR3 is CASSIGLWGTGELFF. The CDR3 DNA reads TGTGCCAGTAGTATAGGGCTTTGGGGAACCGGGGAGCTGTTTTTT.

The V call is TRBV3-1 (or the pseudogene TRBV3-2), the J call TRBJ1-6; no reliable D call. CDR1 LGHDT and CDR2 YNNKEL come from the germline V gene (reference sequence). CDR3 size: 16 residues. Trimming took 10 bases from V and 4 from J, leaving 20 bases between them. The CDR3 DNA follows: TGTGCCACCTCCTTGGGAGCAACGAATTATAATTCACCCCTCCACTTT. Translating it yields CATSLGATNYNSPLHF.

The sample holds one count of this clone. The sample carries other DNA sequences with the same CDR3. This chain joins TRBV5-1 and TRBJ1-1; TRBD1 might be the D (5 bases). V lost 0 bases to trimming and J lost 0 bases, with 9 bases between them. Germline CDR1 and CDR2: SGHRS and YFSETQ. CDR3 length equals 15 residues. As DNA, the CDR3 is TGCGCCAGCAGCTTGGCCGGGGGTTTGAACACTGAAGCTTTCTTT. As protein: CASSLAGGLNTEAFF.

The chain carries TRBV19 and TRBJ2-7, with D uncertain. This CDR3 spans 14 amino acids. V lost 4 bases to trimming and J lost 3 bases, with 13 bases between them. CDR1 LNHDA and CDR2 SQIVND come from the germline V gene (reference sequence). The CDR3 nucleotides are TGTGCCAGTAGTAGAGGACCGTTGGTCTACGAGCAGTACTTC. It encodes CASSRGPLVYEQYF. The full variable domain, completed using reference TRBV19 and TRBJ2-7, is DGGITQSPKYLFRKEGQNVTLSCEQNLNHDAMYWYRQDPGQGLRLIYYSQIVNDFQKGDIAEGYSVSREKKESFPLTVTSAQKNPTAFYLCASSRGPLVYEQYFGPGTRLTVT.

This clone appeared a single time. V and J are TRBV28 and TRBJ2-1; TRBD2 matches at 9 bases. V lost 7 bases, J lost 3 bases, and 7 bases stayed unmatched. The length of the CDR3 is 15 residues. CDR1 and CDR2 (germline): MDHEN, SYDVKM. The CDR3 spells CASKKGLAFYNEQFF. CDR3 DNA sequence: TGTGCCAGCAAAAAAGGACTAGCGTTCTACAATGAGCAGTTCTTC. The full variable domain, its missing parts supplied by reference TRBV28 and TRBJ2-1, is DVKVTQSSRYLVKRTGEKVFLECVQDMDHENMFWYRQDPGLGLRLIYFSYDVKMKEKGDIPEGYSVSREKKERFSLILESASTNQTSMYLCASKKGLAFYNEQFFGPGTRLTVL.

This clone was picked up a small number of times. The chain couples TRBV30 to TRBJ2-7; 10 bases are a match to TRBD1. Germline V gene sequence: CDR1 GTSNPN, CDR2 SVGIG (reference sequence). V lost 5 bases, J lost 4 bases, and 2 bases stayed unmatched. This CDR3 spans 12 amino acids. The CDR3 reads CAWDRGRYEQYF. The CDR3 DNA follows: TGTGCCTGGGACAGGGGGCGTTACGAGCAGTACTTC.

The genes are TRBV6-5 and TRBJ1-1; 7 positions match TRBD1. V was clipped by 10 bases and J by 4 bases; unmatched bases: 9. This CDR3 comprises 13 residues. Germline V gives CDR1 MNHEY, CDR2 SVGAGI. The CDR3 sequence: CAIRNRGSTEAFF. In DNA form, the CDR3 reads TGTGCCATACGAAACAGGGGTAGCACTGAAGCTTTCTTT.

The chain carries TRBV4-1 and TRBJ1-5; 11 bases are shared with TRBD1. The CDR3 loop spans 17 amino acids. V trimming: 2 bases; J trimming: 1 base; junction bases outside the gene matches: 4. In germline, CDR1 is MGHRA, CDR2 YSYEKL. The CDR3 nucleotides are TGCGCCAGCAGCCAACTTGGGACAGGGGGAAGCAATCAGCCCCAGCATTTT. It codes for CASSQLGTGGSNQPQHF.

This clone was observed a single time. The rearrangement links TRBV25-1 to TRBJ1-2; perhaps TRBD1 as D (6 bases). Looked up from germline, CDR1 is MGHDK and CDR2 is SYGVNS. V lost 6 bases and J 6 bases, leaving 14 bases between the germline ends. This CDR3 is built from 13 residues. CDR3 sequence (DNA): TGTGCCAGCAGCCTACAGGGTATGCATGGCTACACCTTC. Translation gives CASSLQGMHGYTF.

This clone was picked up one time. The chain couples TRBV28 to TRBJ1-5; TRBD1 matches at 7 bases. Germline loops: CDR1 MDHEN, CDR2 SYDVKM. Trimming took 3 bases from V and 0 from J; bases not matched to a gene: 14. This CDR3 comprises 19 residues. The DNA for the CDR3 is TGTGCCAGCAGTTTGATGGGACAGCCTCTTGGCCTTAGCAATCAGCCCCAGCATTTT. Protein sequence: CASSLMGQPLGLSNQPQHF.

CDR3 nucleotides: TGTGCCAGCAGCTTAGGCTTCAGCACAGATACGCAGTATTTT. This gives the protein CASSLGFSTDTQYF. The gene calls are TRBV7-9 and TRBJ2-3; no firm D call. This CDR3 has 14 residues. V lost 1 base and J 0 bases, leaving 5 bases between the germline ends. Germline V gives CDR1 SEHNR, CDR2 FQNEAQ (reference sequence).

The chain recombines TRBV5-6 with TRBJ2-7; no firm D call. The length of the CDR3 is 12 residues. Germline loops: CDR1 SGHDT, CDR2 YYEEEE. Trimming left V 2 bases short and J 2 bases short, with 5 bases between. CDR3 sequence reads: CASSFLTYEQYF. The CDR3 DNA is TGTGCCAGCAGCTTCCTTACCTACGAGCAGTACTTC.

Written as DNA, the CDR3 is TGTGCCAGCACCATTGGGGGGCATGGCTACACCTTC. Residues: CASTIGGHGYTF. The rearrangement joins TRBV12-3 or TRBV12-4 to TRBJ1-2; tentatively, D is TRBD1 (6 bases). With 7 bases removed from V and 6 bases from J, the gap between germline ends came to 12 bases. The CDR3 is made up of 12 amino acids.

This rearrangement joins TRBV6-5 to TRBJ1-1; perhaps TRBD1 as D (6 bases). Per germline, CDR1 MNHEY and CDR2 SVGAGI. The CDR3 contains 12 residues. Trimming pared 6 bases from V and 11 bases from J, leaving 16 bases between. CDR3 nucleotides: TGTGCCAGCAGCCCACAGGGAGCCTACGCTTTCTTT. Its translation: CASSPQGAYAFF.

The chain employs TRBV2 and TRBJ1-5; D perhaps matches TRBD1 (5 bases). Germline V CDR1 and CDR2: SNHLY, FYNNEI. The CDR3 loop spans 13 amino acids. V was trimmed by 10 bases and J by 0 bases, leaving 10 bases between them. The CDR3, as DNA: TGTGCCATCGGGGGGTATAGCAATCAGCCCCAGCATTTT. This gives the protein CAIGGYSNQPQHF. Looking up the rest from reference TRBV2 and TRBJ1-5 gives the full variable domain: EPEVTQTPSHQVTQMGQEVILRCVPISNHLYFYWYRQILGQKVEFLVSFYNNEISEKSEIFDDQFSVERPDGSNFTLKIRSTKLEDSAMYFCAIGGYSNQPQHFGDGTRLSIL.

The V gene is TRBV7-9, the J gene TRBJ1-2; 8 bases map to TRBD1. Germline-derived CDR1 and CDR2 are SEHNR and FQNEAQ (reference sequence). This CDR3 contains 14 residues. With V trimmed by 7 bases and J by 2 bases, 6 bases remained unmatched. CDR3 sequence (DNA): TGTGCCAGCACAACGGACAGGGCGAACTATGGCTACACCTTC. Translated, it gives CASTTDRANYGYTF.

The CDR3 loop is CASSQGFAETDIQYF. The CDR3 nucleotides read TGTGCCAGCAGCCAAGGATTTGCGGAAACGGACATTCAGTACTTC. The chain recombines TRBV3-1 (or the pseudogene TRBV3-2) with TRBJ2-4, with D hard to call. The CDR3 is made up of 15 amino acids. Germline V gives CDR1 LGHDT, CDR2 YNNKEL (reference sequence). Trimming cost V 1 base and J 8 bases, with 15 bases left between them.

The chain is built from TRBV28 and TRBJ2-5; the D gene could be TRBD1 or TRBD2 (6 bases each). CDR3 length equals 14 residues. Per germline, CDR1 MDHEN and CDR2 SYDVKM. Trimming took 7 bases from V and 5 from J, leaving 17 bases between them. The CDR3: CASNHGGRKETQYF. In DNA form, the CDR3 reads TGTGCCAGCAATCACGGGGGCCGCAAGGAGACCCAGTACTTC.

This clone was observed a single time. The V call is TRBV7-8, the J call TRBJ2-7, with 7 bases fitting TRBD2. Per the germline V gene, CDR1 is SGHVS and CDR2 is FQNEAQ. CDR3 size: 15 residues. V shed 3 bases, J shed 3 bases, and the junction held 8 bases outside the gene matches. The CDR3 sequence: CASSFPAGAGYEQYF. CDR3 coding DNA: TGTGCCAGCAGCTTTCCTGCGGGAGCGGGCTACGAGCAGTACTTC.

This chain's CDR3 is CASSESRDTTFF. The DNA for the CDR3 is TGCGCCAGCAGTGAGTCCAGGGATACGACTTTCTTT. The V and J genes are TRBV10-1 and TRBJ1-1; possibly TRBD1 for D (5 bases). Germline CDR1 WNHNN, CDR2 SYGVQD (reference sequence). V lost 0 bases and J 12 bases, leaving 11 bases between the germline ends. CDR3 length equals 12 residues.

The chain joins TRBV4-1 to TRBJ2-7, with 12 bases identical to TRBD2. V lost 4 bases and J lost 3; bases outside the gene matches: 4. Germline values: CDR1 MGHRA, CDR2 YSYEKL. The CDR3 is 15 residues long. The CDR3 DNA follows: TGCGCCAGCAGCCCCGTGGGACTAGCGGGCTACGAGCAGTACTTC. Encoded protein: CASSPVGLAGYEQYF.

The table lists this clone with a count of one. V is TRBV28 and J is TRBJ1-5; no clear D gene. The germline V and J ends were trimmed by 3 bases and 1 base, with 13 bases remaining between them. The CDR3 sequence is 16 residues long. Germline V gene sequence: CDR1 MDHEN, CDR2 SYDVKM. The CDR3 reads CASSLPLGRSNQPQHF. The DNA for the CDR3 is TGTGCCAGCAGTTTGCCGCTAGGTAGGAGCAATCAGCCCCAGCATTTT.

V is TRBV7-2 and J is TRBJ2-7; D is unclear. Trimming removed 2 bases from V and 2 bases from J, with 7 bases in between. Germline V CDR1 and CDR2: SGHTA, FQGNSA. The CDR3 contains 13 residues. The CDR3 DNA sequence: TGTGCCAGCAGCTTACTTGAAACCTACGAGCAGTACTTC. As protein: CASSLLETYEQYF.